The 32 T cell receptor beta chains below were found in one sample sequenced in a study of neurological immune-mediated disorders. TCRdb recomputed calls from the 5' RACE reads with MiXCR, one row per CDR3 protein. The data contain fewer than 25,000 distinct CDR3 sequences, roughly an eighth of them singletons. Source material: PBMCs. The receptors come from a woman in her thirties or forties with HTLV-1-associated myelopathy (HAM/TSP).

This clonotype was recorded many times. V gene TRBV5-6 combines with J gene TRBJ2-3; 8 bases are a match to TRBD2. V lost 0 bases and J lost 1; bases outside the gene matches: 10. The CDR3 is made up of 18 amino acids. CDR1 is SGHDT and CDR2 is YYEEEE in the germline V gene. CDR3 region: CASSLVSVRGGRTDTQYF. In DNA, the CDR3 is TGTGCCAGCAGCTTGGTAAGCGTACGGGGGGGCCGCACAGATACGCAGTATTTT.

The chain combines TRBV20-1 with TRBJ2-5; 9 bases are shared with TRBD1. This CDR3 is built from 18 residues. The J segment lost 7 bases and the V segment lost 6 bases, leaving 24 bases of the junction unmatched. The V gene's germline CDR1 is DFQATT and CDR2 SNEGSKA (reference sequence). The CDR3 reads CSAQGTYPGQGMKGTQYF. DNA for the CDR3: TGCAGTGCCCAGGGAACTTATCCGGGACAGGGTATGAAGGGGACCCAGTACTTC.

The chain is built from TRBV7-8 and TRBJ2-3; no definite D call. Germline V gene lookup returns CDR1 SGHVS and CDR2 FQNEAQ. V was clipped by 7 bases and J by 2 bases, with 7 bases between them. This CDR3 comprises 12 residues. The CDR3 protein is CASTFLTDTQYF. The DNA of the CDR3 is TGTGCCAGCACTTTCCTCACAGATACGCAGTATTTT.

A single count supports this clonotype. The chain recombines TRBV12-3 or TRBV12-4 with TRBJ2-5; D not resolved. V lost 5 bases and J lost 7, with 11 bases in between. The length of the CDR3 is 12 residues. The CDR3 DNA reads TGTGCCAGCAGTCCTGGGCTGGGGACCCAGTACTTC. Translation gives CASSPGLGTQYF.

The chain links TRBV4-2 to TRBJ2-5; TRBD2 matches 12 bases. V gave up 0 bases and J gave up 3 bases; unmatched junction bases: 5. The CDR3 runs 17 residues. The germline CDR1 and CDR2 sequences are LGHNA and YNFKEQ. The CDR3, as DNA: TGTGCCAGCAGCCAAGAAACTAGCGGGGGGCAGGAAGAGACCCAGTACTTC. Its protein product is CASSQETSGGQEETQYF.

At least ten counts were recorded for this clonotype. The chain recombines TRBV4-1 with TRBJ2-3; no firm D call. The CDR3 extends over 13 amino acids. Germline assignment: CDR1 MGHRA and CDR2 YSYEKL. V lost 0 bases, J lost 4 bases, and 5 bases lay in between. For the CDR3, the DNA is TGCGCCAGCAGCCAAGATGACGCAGATACGCAGTATTTT. Its protein product is CASSQDDADTQYF.

This clonotype was observed at least ten times. The chain links TRBV5-1 to TRBJ1-4; D may be TRBD1 (5 bases). The germline V gene has CDR1 SGHRS and CDR2 YFSETQ. V dropped 1 base and J dropped 4 bases, with 20 bases sitting between them. The CDR3 consists of 18 residues. CDR3: CASSLQPGTDLHNEKLFF. For the CDR3, the DNA is TGCGCCAGCAGCTTGCAACCCGGGACGGACCTTCATAATGAAAAACTGTTTTTT.

This clonotype has a count of ten or more. The chain combines TRBV5-6 with TRBJ1-6; D gene ambiguous. CDR1 is SGHDT and CDR2 is YYEEEE in the germline V gene. The length of the CDR3 is 14 residues. V lost 0 bases to trimming and J lost 6 bases, with 7 bases between them. CDR3 in amino acids: CASSLVDGNSPLHF. The CDR3 nucleotides are TGTGCCAGCAGCTTGGTGGACGGTAATTCACCCCTCCACTTT.

This clonotype was seen repeatedly, ten times or more. V usage is TRBV7-9 and J usage is TRBJ1-5; no clear D. The V gene's germline CDR1 is SEHNR and CDR2 FQNEAQ (reference sequence). The CDR3 extends over 12 amino acids. V was shortened by 3 bases and J by 6 bases, with 6 bases between the two germline ends. CDR3 residues: CASSFEGQPQHF. As DNA, the CDR3 is TGTGCCAGCAGCTTTGAGGGTCAGCCCCAGCATTTT.

This clonotype has at least ten counts. The chain couples TRBV12-3 or TRBV12-4 to TRBJ1-1; no firm D call. The ends were cut back, 2 bases at V and 6 bases at J, with 13 bases in the middle. The CDR3 contains 14 residues. This CDR3 reads CASSLSGISPEAFF. Written as DNA, the CDR3 is TGTGCCAGCAGTTTATCCGGGATTAGTCCTGAAGCTTTCTTT.

This clonotype has ten or more counts. V is TRBV18 and J is TRBJ1-4, with 10 nucleotides matching TRBD1. This CDR3 contains 15 residues. Germline CDR1 and CDR2: KGHSH and LQKENI. V gave up 4 bases and J gave up 6 bases; unmatched junction bases: 5. CDR3 residues: CASSLTGTGDEKLFF. As DNA, the CDR3 is TGTGCCAGCTCACTCACCGGGACAGGGGATGAAAAACTGTTTTTT.

Ten or more counts support this clonotype. CDR3 sequence: CASSHRQGADTQYF. DNA for the CDR3: TGTGCCAGCAGCCACCGACAGGGGGCGGATACGCAGTATTTT. The chain joins TRBV7-6 to TRBJ2-3; 10 nucleotides align to TRBD1. J gave up 6 bases and V 5 bases, and 5 bases lay outside the gene matches. Germline V lookup: CDR1 SGHVS, CDR2 FNYEAQ. This CDR3 spans 14 amino acids.

This clonotype was observed at least ten times. V and J are TRBV6-2 or TRBV6-3 and TRBJ2-3; D not certain. The V end lost 0 bases, the J end lost 6 bases, and 7 bases lay between the germline ends. The CDR3 spans 13 residues. Germline V gives CDR1 MNHEY, CDR2 SVGEGT. This chain's CDR3 is CASSYSFSDTQYF. The CDR3 DNA reads TGTGCCAGCAGTTACTCATTTTCTGATACGCAGTATTTT.

This clonotype was seen repeatedly, ten times or more. The V and J genes are TRBV5-1 and TRBJ2-1; 11 bases agree with TRBD2. Looked up from germline, CDR1 is SGHRS and CDR2 is YFSETQ. CDR3 length: 15 residues. The V gene end was trimmed by 4 bases and the J gene end by 5 bases; junction bases not matched to a gene: 5. The CDR3 region has the DNA TGCGCCAGCAGCGAGACTAGCGGGGAGCACAATGAGCAGTTCTTC. Translation: CASSETSGEHNEQFF.

This clonotype was seen many times. The chain is built from TRBV5-5 and TRBJ1-2; the D gene is possibly TRBD1 (6 bases). The germline gives CDR1 SGHKS, CDR2 YYEKEE (reference sequence). V was trimmed by 5 bases and J by 0 bases, leaving 14 bases between them. The CDR3 is 15 amino acids. CDR3 sequence: CASRLRDTSNYGYTF. The CDR3 coding sequence is TGTGCCAGCAGACTCCGGGACACCTCTAACTATGGCTACACCTTC.

This clonotype was counted ten times or more. The chain recombines TRBV6-5 with TRBJ2-7; D uncertain. The ends were cut back, 8 bases at V and 0 bases at J, with 8 bases in the middle. The germline V gene has CDR1 MNHEY and CDR2 SVGAGI. The CDR3 length is 12 residues. The CDR3, as DNA: TGTGCCAGCGGAGTAAACTCCTACGAGCAGTACTTC. This gives the protein CASGVNSYEQYF.

The J gene is TRBJ2-2, the V gene TRBV9, with D possibly called TRBD1 or TRBD2 (5 bases each). CDR1 and CDR2 (germline): SGDLS, YYNGEE. This CDR3 has 14 amino acids. V was clipped by 0 bases and J by 7 bases, with 10 bases between them. The CDR3 sequence: CASSVEGRGGELFF. The CDR3 coding sequence is TGTGCCAGCAGCGTAGAGGGGAGAGGCGGGGAGCTGTTTTTT.

This clonotype was detected ten times or more. The rearrangement joins TRBV19 to TRBJ1-2; D not resolved. The ends were cut back, 1 base at V and 8 bases at J, with 5 bases in the middle. Germline V gene data show CDR1 as LNHDA and CDR2 as SQIVND (reference sequence). CDR3 size: 11 residues. The CDR3 nucleotides are TGTGCCAGTAGTATAGGCGGCGGCTACACCTTC. This translates into CASSIGGGYTF.

This clonotype was seen repeatedly, ten times or more. The V call is TRBV5-5, the J call TRBJ2-3; 7 nucleotides agree with TRBD1. Germline CDR1 SGHKS, CDR2 YYEKEE (reference sequence). The ends lost 3 bases at V and 8 bases at J; junction bases unmatched: 12. CDR3 length: 15 residues. In DNA form, the CDR3 reads TGTGCCAGCAGCTCCCTGGGACAGCCCTCTAGTACGCAGTATTTT. Protein product: CASSSLGQPSSTQYF. Supplemented by reference TRBV5-5 and TRBJ2-3, the full variable domain reads DAGVTQSPTHLIKTRGQQVTLRCSPISGHKSVSWYQQVLGQGPQFIFQYYEKEERGRGNFPDRFSARQFPNYSSELNVNALLLGDSALYLCASSSLGQPSSTQYFGPGTRLTVL.

This clonotype occurred many times. The chain employs TRBV18 and TRBJ2-3; TRBD2 matches 14 bases. Germline loops: CDR1 KGHSH, CDR2 LQKENI. This CDR3 region has 17 residues. Trimming removed 5 bases from V and 1 base from J; junction bases left unmatched: 5. CDR3 sequence: CASSLPGLAGGTDTQYF. DNA for the CDR3: TGTGCCAGCTCATTACCGGGACTAGCGGGAGGCACAGATACGCAGTATTTT.

Many counts were recorded for this clonotype. Here the CDR3 DNA reads TGCGCCAGCAGGGCGGGACAGAACACCGGGGAGCTGTTTTTT. Its protein is CASRAGQNTGELFF. The chain joins TRBV5-1 to TRBJ2-2; D may match TRBD1 or TRBD2 (6 bases each). V lost 5 bases to trimming and J lost 1 base, with 9 bases between them. Germline loops: CDR1 SGHRS, CDR2 YFSETQ. The CDR3 extends over 14 amino acids.

This clonotype was counted ten times or more. The V gene is TRBV5-5, the J gene TRBJ1-6, with D possibly TRBD1 on 6 matching bases. V was cut by 4 bases and J by 0 bases, with 14 bases left in between. The CDR3 is 17 amino acids. Germline-derived CDR1 and CDR2 are SGHKS and YYEKEE (reference sequence). CDR3: CASSDGTRSSYNSPLHF. In DNA form, the CDR3 reads TGTGCCAGCAGCGATGGGACACGCAGCTCCTATAATTCACCCCTCCACTTT.

The table lists this clonotype with many counts. CDR3 residues: CSVSHSRSRGEKLFF. The CDR3 DNA reads as TGCAGCGTTTCCCACTCGAGGTCGCGAGGTGAAAAACTGTTTTTT. The rearrangement links TRBV29-1 to TRBJ1-4; D is uncertain. This CDR3 comprises 15 residues. The germline CDR1 and CDR2 sequences are SQVTM and ANQGSEA. V was pared by 5 bases and J by 7 bases, with 20 bases between.

There are many counts of this clonotype. The chain joins TRBV20-1 to TRBJ2-5; a possible D gene is TRBD2 (5 bases). V was clipped by 6 bases and J by 1 base, with 21 bases between them. The germline gives CDR1 DFQATT, CDR2 SNEGSKA (reference sequence). This CDR3 is 16 amino acids long. CDR3 residues: CSATSSRPEGQETQYF. In DNA form, the CDR3 reads TGCAGTGCAACTAGTTCCAGGCCCGAGGGCCAAGAGACCCAGTACTTC.

This clonotype has ten or more counts. The genes are TRBV5-1 and TRBJ1-1, with 7 positions matching TRBD1. The CDR3 is 16 residues long. The V gene end was trimmed by 4 bases and the J gene end by 2 bases; junction bases not matched to a gene: 11. Germline values: CDR1 SGHRS, CDR2 YFSETQ. The CDR3 is CASSLGGSFSNTEAFF. DNA for the CDR3: TGCGCCAGCAGCCTAGGGGGCTCTTTCTCTAACACTGAAGCTTTCTTT.

This clonotype has at least ten counts. J is TRBJ1-1 and V is TRBV20-1; D is unresolved. CDR3 size: 13 residues. Germline CDR1 is DFQATT and CDR2 is SNEGSKA (reference sequence). V was trimmed by 0 bases and J by 4 bases, leaving 9 bases between them. The CDR3 is CSARDPGRTEAFF. CDR3 bases: TGCAGTGCTAGAGATCCTGGACGCACTGAAGCTTTCTTT.

The sample holds many counts of this clonotype. The chain is built from TRBV5-1 and TRBJ1-3; TRBD1 matches 7 bases. CDR1 and CDR2 from the germline V gene are SGHRS and YFSETQ. Unmatched junction bases numbered 2, after V lost 0 bases and J lost 2 bases. CDR3 size: 15 residues. The CDR3 sequence: CASSLAGGPGNTIYF. The DNA for the CDR3 is TGCGCCAGCAGCTTGGCAGGGGGGCCTGGAAACACCATATATTTT.

This clonotype showed up many times. The genes are TRBV5-1 and TRBJ2-5, with 8 bases aligning to TRBD1. Germline CDR1 is SGHRS and CDR2 is YFSETQ. The V gene end was trimmed by 4 bases and the J gene end by 1 base; junction bases not matched to a gene: 9. This CDR3 is built from 16 residues. DNA for the CDR3: TGCGCCAGCAGCCTCGGACAGGGTTTCGTCCAAGAGACCCAGTACTTC. Translation: CASSLGQGFVQETQYF. The whole variable domain, remainder taken from reference TRBV5-1 and TRBJ2-5, is KAGVTQTPRYLIKTRGQQVTLSCSPISGHRSVSWYQQTPGQGLQFLFEYFSETQRNKGNFPGRFSGRQFSNSRSEMNVSTLELGDSALYLCASSLGQGFVQETQYFGPGTRLLVL.

This clonotype was observed many times. The chain recombines TRBV7-9 with TRBJ1-2; TRBD1 agrees at 8 bases. The germline V gene encodes CDR1 SEHNR and CDR2 FQNEAQ (reference sequence). This CDR3 comprises 18 residues. J was trimmed by 6 bases and V by 2 bases; bases with no gene match: 17. Here the CDR3 DNA reads TGTGCCAGCAGCTTACGATTGGGGTATAGGGACAGGCAGGATGGCTACACCTTC. The encoded protein is CASSLRLGYRDRQDGYTF.

This clonotype came up many times. The V call is TRBV24-1, the J call TRBJ1-2; 9 nucleotides line up with TRBD1. Trimming at V came to 3 bases and at J to 2 bases, leaving 9 bases not matched to a gene. The length of the CDR3 is 17 residues. From germline, CDR1 is KGHDR and CDR2 SFDVKD. The CDR3 here is CATSDRTGATPNYGYTF. CDR3 DNA sequence: TGTGCCACCAGTGATAGGACAGGGGCGACCCCCAACTATGGCTACACCTTC.

This clonotype was seen repeatedly, ten times or more. The chain combines TRBV20-1 with TRBJ2-5, with D perhaps assigned TRBD1 or TRBD2 (5 bases each). Germline loops: CDR1 DFQATT, CDR2 SNEGSKA (reference sequence). There are 15 residues in the CDR3. V was trimmed by 0 bases and J by 1 base, leaving 12 bases between them. The CDR3 DNA reads as TGCAGTGCTAGAGAATCCCCAGGGAGCCAAGAGACCCAGTACTTC. Protein product: CSARESPGSQETQYF.

V and J are TRBV7-2 and TRBJ2-1, with 7 positions matching TRBD1. The germline gives CDR1 SGHTA, CDR2 FQGNSA. V trimming: 5 bases; J trimming: 12 bases; junction bases outside the gene matches: 10. There are 13 residues in the CDR3. CDR3 in DNA: TGTGCCAGCAGCCGGGACAGCGGTAAGGCGCAGTTCTTC. Translating gives CASSRDSGKAQFF. Using reference TRBV7-2 and TRBJ2-1 for the parts outside the CDR3, the full variable domain is GAGVSQSPSNKVTEKGKDVELRCDPISGHTALYWYRQSLGQGLEFLIYFQGNSAPDKSGLPSDRFSAERTGGSVSTLTIQRTQQEDSAVYLCASSRDSGKAQFFGPGTRLTVL.